A single T cell receptor beta chain is shown here with its context. Antigen specificity is unknown. Germline CDR1 is ENHRY and CDR2 is SYGVKD. J was trimmed by 1 base and V by 8 bases; bases with no gene match: 12. This CDR3 spans 17 amino acids. MiXCR, run by TCRdb on the 5' RACE reads, gives a single entry per CDR3 protein. The sample lists some 200,000 distinct CDR3 sequences; 10% to 15% were seen once. The data derive from a study of CD8 T cells in ankylosing spondylitis. Whole-study results and caveats: The study looked at matched synovial fluid samples from ankylosing spondylitis patients. Disease-linked clones were reported to be significantly enriched there.

The chain has TRBV10-3 and TRBJ2-1, with TRBD2 matching over 9 bases. Sequences were obtained from blood, either unsorted or a sorted T cell fraction (not recorded which). This receptor was identified in a male donor with ankylosing spondylitis or in good health (not recorded which). CDR3 sequence reads: CAISEDSGSGSYNEQFF. The DNA for the CDR3 is TGTGCCATCTCCGAGGATAGCGGGAGCGGGTCCTACAATGAGCAGTTCTTC.